Listed below are T cell receptor beta chains from one sample, sequenced in a study of shared clonotypes between healthy human individuals. Using immunoSEQ multiplex PCR, the repertoire was profiled, and TCRdb retains in-frame clones only, with some absent. The data show over a million clones, with roughly 96% seen just once and 0.95% to 1.5% held by the top ten. What was sequenced was naive CD4+ T cells sorted from blood. The receptor set was obtained from a man aged 25-40 years in good health. CDR3s include the opening cysteine and the closing phenylalanine or tryptophan.

V	J	CDR3
TRBV9	TRBJ2-4	CASSGPGQGGKNIQYF
TRBV7-3	TRBJ2-6	CASSSGDMGSGANVLTF
TRBV7-6	TRBJ2-7	CASSLGPGGFNEQYF
TRBV5-1	TRBJ2-7	CASSLVPGGHYEQYF
TRBV5-4	TRBJ2-1	CASSLGPLDNEQFF
TRBV15	TRBJ1-1	CATSRDRSYTEAFF
TRBV6-1	TRBJ2-3	CASSDRLAGYTDTQYF
TRBV18	TRBJ2-5	CASSPVGPPKSKETQYF
TRBV6-5	TRBJ2-1	CASLPAGSYNEQFF
TRBV5-1	TRBJ2-7	CASSLELPYEQYF
TRBV2	TRBJ2-1	CASSYGDNEQFF
TRBV6-5	TRBJ2-1	CASSSESSYNEQFF
TRBV2	TRBJ2-7	CASSESGYEQYF
TRBV12-5	TRBJ1-4	CASVSPGGRGNEKLFF
TRBV30	TRBJ2-1	CAWSVLRGGWQFF
TRBV7-9	TRBJ1-1	CATTGGRRDTEAFF
TRBV7-9	TRBJ2-1	CASSSGTSGRYNEQFF
TRBV5-4	TRBJ2-7	CASSLGTSGRGYEQYF
TRBV4-1	TRBJ1-5	CASSQGILEPQHF
TRBV5-1	TRBJ2-3	CASSLPNGAADTQYF
TRBV7-2	TRBJ1-5	CASSLAIGRTYSNQPQHF
TRBV7-2	TRBJ1-5	CASSLSSGGLNQPQHF